This is a list of T cell receptor beta chains from one sample in a study of T-cell reconstitution after alpha-beta-depleted transplantation in children. TCRdb reprocessed the PCR reads with MiXCR, giving one entry per CDR3 protein. The repertoire includes some 220,000 distinct CDR3 sequences, approximately 11% of them detected once, and 28% sits in the top ten. The sequencing used PBMCs, collected before TCRalphabeta/CD19-depleted stem cell transplant. The receptors originated from a child under two years old with acute myeloid leukemia, due to receive a stem cell transplant. Both conserved end residues are part of each CDR3. A D gene is named only where the DNA matches it firmly. Size is omitted from some rows. Given values are once, few, many or a class for expanded clones.

V gene	J gene	clone size	D gene	CDR3 DNA	CDR3 protein
TRBV7-2	TRBJ2-7	many	-	TGTGCCAGCAGCTTAGCTGGCGGAGGGGTGTACGAGCAGTACTTC	CASSLAGGGVYEQYF
TRBV11-2	TRBJ2-7	many	TRBD2	TGTGCCAGCAGCTTAGGAACGGCGGGAGCGCTCAAAGAGCAGTACTTC	CASSLGTAGALKEQYF
TRBV5-1	TRBJ2-7	many	-	TGCGCCAGCAGCTTGGAGGGTCCGGTGGTCTCCTACGAGCAGTACTTC	CASSLEGPVVSYEQYF
TRBV7-9	TRBJ1-1	few	TRBD1	TGTGCCAGCAGCGACCGGGACAGGGGGCCGAACACTGAAGCTTTCTTT	CASSDRDRGPNTEAFF
TRBV4-3	TRBJ2-7	-	-	TGCGCCAGCAGCCAAGATCCAGGGCACACCTACGAGCAGTACTTC	CASSQDPGHTYEQYF
TRBV29-1	TRBJ2-5	many	TRBD1	TGCAGCGTTGAAGGGGGACAGGGGAGCCAAGAGACCCAGTACTTC	CSVEGGQGSQETQYF
TRBV5-1	TRBJ2-6	-	TRBD1	TGCGCCAGCAGCTTGGCCGGCCACCGGGACAGGGGGCTTGGGGCCAACGTCCTGACTTTC	CASSLAGHRDRGLGANVLTF
TRBV7-6	TRBJ2-1	many	-	TGTGCCAGCAGCTTATTGGGGGACTACAATGAGCAGTTCTTC	CASSLLGDYNEQFF
TRBV5-1	TRBJ2-7	many	TRBD2	TGCGCCAGCAGCTTGACTAGCGGGGGCACCTACGAGCAGTACTTC	CASSLTSGGTYEQYF
TRBV20-1	TRBJ1-1	many	-	TGCAGTGCTAGGCGTCCGGGCACTGAAGCTTTCTTT	CSARRPGTEAFF
TRBV6-5	TRBJ2-7	many	-	TGTGCCAGCAGTTACAAAGGGGAAAGTGACGAGCAGTACTTC	CASSYKGESDEQYF
TRBV7-9	TRBJ2-1	many	TRBD1	TGTGCCAGCAGCTCGGACAGGTCAAGCTACAATGAGCAGTTCTTC	CASSSDRSSYNEQFF
TRBV11-2	TRBJ2-1	many	TRBD2	TGTGCCAGCAGCATCACCCTAGCGGGTCAGTTCTTC	CASSITLAGQFF
TRBV14	TRBJ1-2	many	TRBD1	TGTGCCAGCAGCCGCCGGCGGACAGGCCCAGGAGGCTACACCTTC	CASSRRRTGPGGYTF
TRBV12-3/TRBV12-4	TRBJ2-3	many	-	TGTGCCAGCAGTTCCCTACCAGATACGCAGTATTTT	CASSSLPDTQYF
TRBV11-2	TRBJ1-6	many	-	TGTGCCAGCAGACTAAGGAGTACCGGGAATTCACCCCTCCACTTT	CASRLRSTGNSPLHF
TRBV7-8	TRBJ1-1	many	-	TGTGCCAGCAGCTCGTGGGGACAACCGAACACTGAAGCTTTCTTT	CASSSWGQPNTEAFF
TRBV19	TRBJ2-5	many	-	TGTGCCAGTAGTATCAAGGGGAGCCAAGAGACCCAGTACTTC	CASSIKGSQETQYF
TRBV10-3	TRBJ2-5	many	-	TGTGCCATCAGAGGCTTGGAACAAGAGACCCAGTACTTC	CAIRGLEQETQYF
TRBV10-3	TRBJ2-2	few	-	TGTGCCATCAGTGATTCAGAGCAGAACACCGGGGAGCTGTTTTTT	CAISDSEQNTGELFF
TRBV20-1	TRBJ2-3	-	TRBD2	TGCAGTGCTAGCGGCCCTATCCCGGGGGGGGGGGCAGATACGCAGTATTTT	CSASGPIPGGGADTQYF
TRBV5-1	TRBJ2-5	many	-	TGCGCCAGCAGCGTAACCTCAGTGGAGACCCAGTACTTC	CASSVTSVETQYF
TRBV5-1	TRBJ2-7	-	TRBD1	TGCGCCAGCAAAACCACAGGGGGCTACGAGCAGTACTTC	CASKTTGGYEQYF
TRBV7-9	TRBJ2-7	many	-	TGTGCCAGCAGCTCCCTTGGCGCCTCCTACGAGCAGTACTTC	CASSSLGASYEQYF
TRBV20-1	TRBJ2-2	many	-	TGCAGCTCGTCAGGGTTGACCGGGGAGCTGTTTTTT	CSSSGLTGELFF
TRBV6-1	TRBJ1-5	-	-	TGTGCCGGCAGTGAAGGTACAGGGATGGGCGATCAGCCCCAGCATTTT	CAGSEGTGMGDQPQHF
TRBV29-1	TRBJ1-3	many	-	TGCAGCGTTGTTACACCGTACTCTGGAAACACCATATATTTT	CSVVTPYSGNTIYF
TRBV6-1	TRBJ1-3	-	-	TGTGCCAGCAGTGAAGGTTGGGGGGTCCTGGGCTCTGGAAACACCATATATTTT	CASSEGWGVLGSGNTIYF
TRBV11-3	TRBJ2-7	many	-	TGTGCCAGCAGCTTTTCCACAACCTACGAGCAGTACTTC	CASSFSTTYEQYF
TRBV5-1	TRBJ2-7	-	TRBD2	TGCGCCAGCAGCTTGGCCGGGACTAAACCCTACGAGCAGTACTTC	CASSLAGTKPYEQYF
TRBV11-2	TRBJ2-2	few	-	TGTGCCAGCAGCTTAAGGGGGTCCGGACTCCCCACCGGGGAGCTGTTTTTT	CASSLRGSGLPTGELFF
TRBV12-3/TRBV12-4	TRBJ1-5	many	-	TGTGCCAGCAGCACAGGGATCAGTTCCTCGGGGCCCCAGCATTTT	CASSTGISSSGPQHF
TRBV6-5	TRBJ2-7	many	-	TGTGCCAGCAGCTCGGGACAAGCCGTCTACGAGCAGTACTTC	CASSSGQAVYEQYF
TRBV20-1	TRBJ1-5	many	-	TGCAGTGCTAGAGCCCGGGGCCTAAATCAGCCCCAGCATTTT	CSARARGLNQPQHF
TRBV12-3/TRBV12-4	TRBJ1-1	many	-	TGTGCCAGCAGTTTAACGATGCCGGGGGTTGAAGCTTTCTTT	CASSLTMPGVEAFF
TRBV11-2	TRBJ2-3	-	-	TGTGCCAGCAGCGCCAACCCACGGGGTTTCACAGATACGCAGTATTTT	CASSANPRGFTDTQYF
TRBV10-3	TRBJ1-5	many	TRBD1	TGTGCCATCAGTGAGTCTGGGACAGGGACGATCCAGCAGCCCCAGCATTTT	CAISESGTGTIQQPQHF
TRBV5-1	TRBJ2-7	-	TRBD1	TGCGCCAGCAGCCAGAACAGGGGTTACGAGCAGTACTTC	CASSQNRGYEQYF
TRBV28	TRBJ1-6	many	-	TGTGCCAGCAAGACCGGGACGTCCTATAATTCACCCCTCCACTTT	CASKTGTSYNSPLHF
TRBV3-2	TRBJ2-6	-	-	TGTACCAGCAGTCCCGGACTAGCCTTTAGCTCTGGGGCCAACGTCCTGACTTTC	CTSSPGLAFSSGANVLTF
TRBV7-9	TRBJ1-4	many	TRBD1	TGTGCCAGCAGCCCTACAGGGGGCGGAGAAGAAAAACTGTTTTTT	CASSPTGGGEEKLFF
TRBV25-1	TRBJ1-1	many	-	TGTGCCAGCAGTGATTTTTCCGGGATCAACACTGAAGCTTTCTTT	CASSDFSGINTEAFF
TRBV20-1	TRBJ2-7	many	-	TGCAGTGCTAGCACGGGGAGTTACGAGCAGTACTTC	CSASTGSYEQYF
TRBV24-1	TRBJ2-5	many	TRBD2	TGTGCCACCAGTGGGACTAGCGAGGAGTTATTCGAGACCCAGTACTTC	CATSGTSEELFETQYF
TRBV18	TRBJ2-1	many	TRBD1	TGTGCCAGCTCTGGGACAGGGGACGGTGAGCAGTTCTTC	CASSGTGDGEQFF
TRBV27	TRBJ1-2	many	-	TGTGCCAGCAGTTCCAACTCCGTCGGGGGCTACACCTTC	CASSSNSVGGYTF
TRBV5-4	TRBJ2-7	many	TRBD1	TGTGCCAGCAGCCCTACAGGGGTGGGCGAGCAGTACTTC	CASSPTGVGEQYF
TRBV12-3/TRBV12-4	TRBJ1-3	many	TRBD1	TGTGCCAGCAGCTCAGGGGGATCTGGAAACACCATATATTTT	CASSSGGSGNTIYF
TRBV29-1	TRBJ2-2	many	-	TGCAGCGGCCTCGGGACATTAAACACCGGGGAGCTGTTTTTT	CSGLGTLNTGELFF
TRBV5-1	TRBJ2-2	many	TRBD1	TGCGCCAGCAGCCTCGCCGGACAGGGAATAGCCGGGGAGCTGTTTTTT	CASSLAGQGIAGELFF
TRBV6-2/TRBV6-3	TRBJ2-7	-	-	TGTGCCAGCAGGTACAGGGGAGGTTCCTACGAGCAGTACTTC	CASRYRGGSYEQYF
TRBV20-1	TRBJ2-1	many	-	TGCAGTGCCCACCAGCCAGGAAAGGGGGGCAATGAGCAGTTCTTC	CSAHQPGKGGNEQFF
TRBV28	TRBJ2-7	many	-	TGTGCCAGCACCTCCGGGGCAGAAGCCTACGAGCAGTACTTC	CASTSGAEAYEQYF
TRBV27	TRBJ1-3	many	-	TGTGCCAGCAGTGCCCGAGGGGGAGGAAACACCATATATTTT	CASSARGGGNTIYF
TRBV5-5	TRBJ2-2	many	TRBD2	TGTGCCAGCAGCCGGACTAGCGCCTCGAACACCGGGGAGCTGTTTTTT	CASSRTSASNTGELFF
TRBV29-1	TRBJ1-5	-	-	TGCAGCGTGGGGGTCGGTCCGGGTCAGCCCCAGCATTTT	CSVGVGPGQPQHF
TRBV28	TRBJ2-3	many	-	TGTGCCAGCAGTTTACGGAGGGGGCGAAGCACAGATACGCAGTATTTT	CASSLRRGRSTDTQYF
TRBV6-5	TRBJ2-4	many	-	TGTGCCAGCAGTTACTCAGGGATTAGGGCCAAAAACATTCAGTACTTC	CASSYSGIRAKNIQYF
TRBV7-2	TRBJ2-7	many	TRBD2	TGTGCCAGCAGCCTAGGGGACTTGCGGGAGGGCTATGAGCAGTACTTC	CASSLGDLREGYEQYF